Here is one T cell receptor (beta chain) with its context. No cell sorting was done before RNA was extracted from the tissue. The data belong to a study of tumor and adjacent non-tumor tissue in lung cancer. The library came from three nested PCR rounds adapted from ARM-PCR protocols. MiXCR, applied by TCRdb to the multiplex PCR reads, yields one record per CDR3 protein. The repertoire holds around 210,000 distinct CDR3 sequences, with 70% to 75% as singletons. Between the trimmed V and J ends, which lost 0 bases and 0 bases, there was a span of 9 bases. In germline, CDR1 is LGHNA, CDR2 YSLEER. The CDR3 totals 15 residues.

The chain is built from TRBV4-3 and TRBJ2-7; no reliable D call. The origin of this receptor is a man in his sixties with non-small cell lung cancer. The sample consisted of lung tumor tissue. CDR3 residues: CASSQELSLSYEQYF. The CDR3 bases are TGCGCCAGCAGCCAAGAACTATCCCTCTCCTACGAGCAGTACTTC.